The subject of this entry is one T cell receptor beta chain. The antigen this receptor binds is unknown. No clone much larger than this one lies a single base away; base qualities are absent. Separate from the approximately 700-subject first cohort, the validation cohort of 95 to 150 subjects was the group to which the donors belonged. The data stem from a study of cytomegalovirus exposure and HLA in healthy donors (dated by TCRdb to the late 2010s). Study-wide context: According to a later analysis, the 110 or so validation repertoires were produced on the same platform as the 666 repertoires of the first cohort. The study aimed to test whether signatures of past pathogen exposure could be identified by cataloging public T cell receptors. Along with the roughly 710-subject first cohort, a separate validation cohort of around 110 different subjects was used. High-throughput TCR immunosequencing, statistical association of individual TCRs with disease status, and machine learning were combined to predict cytomegalovirus infection status.

The CDR3, from cysteine to phenylalanine, totals 12 residues. The only DNA kept is the CDR3, 36 bases in frame from the first base. V loses 4 bases, J loses 8 bases, and the germline ends lie 11 bases apart. Reading the germline V gene (reference sequence) gives CDR1 LNHDA and CDR2 SQIVND. The method behind the library was the immunoSEQ multiplex PCR assay. The study's own analysis went as follows. A statistical classification framework was developed to diagnose cytomegalovirus status using the catalog of TCR beta chain sequences. The clones in this table, taken by TCRdb from immuneACCESS, are in-frame only. Not every clone is retained; where verified, under half of the shortfall comes from an unresolved V gene, and the cause of the rest is unknown. The D gene and trimming were derived from the DNA, and the V and J assignments and clone size from that table. This sample gives 100,000 to 120,000 clones in total; about 88% of them show up just once. Together, the top ten hold 4% of the sample.

What the study reported, not specific to this receptor: A total of 164 TCR beta chains were listed by the study as associated with cytomegalovirus. Most TCR sequences were observed very rarely across donors, whereas some public TCRs were present in many individuals. A later analysis found that TCRs clustered in the first cohort also tended to co-occur in the 95 to 150 validation repertoires, with 90% to 95% of cluster scores above 0. In vitro tests confirmed that a few of the cytomegalovirus-associated TCR beta chains recognize cytomegalovirus antigens. A later analysis had no HLA typing for the validation cohort, so co-occurrence there was scored across all 110 or so repertoires. The classifier was reported to diagnose cytomegalovirus status with high specificity and sensitivity in both the original cohort and the validation cohort. It was suggested by the authors that the approach could potentially be generalized to other disease states and immunological phenotypes.

The clonotype originates from a woman between 18 and 29 years old in good health and CMV-seropositive. Sample: PBMCs. In this chain, TRBV19 is recombined with TRBJ1-2; the D gene identity is not certain. The CDR3: CASSKNSWGYTF. The bases read TGTGCCAGTAGTAAGAACAGTTGGGGCTACACCTTC.